Listed here are 28 T cell receptor beta chains from one sample, sequenced in a study of shared clonotypes between healthy human individuals. The assay was immunoSEQ multiplex PCR, and TCRdb's table has in-frame clones only and misses some. In the table there are about half a million clones, roughly 80% of which are singletons. The sample comprised PBMCs. The receptors were gathered from a woman in her thirties or forties in good health. Some clones in this sample may be carry-over from other donors' samples.

V is TRBV18 and J is TRBJ2-7; tentatively, D is TRBD1 or TRBD2 (6 bases each). Germline V gene sequence: CDR1 KGHSH, CDR2 LQKENI. Trimming took off 3 bases at V and 7 bases at J, with 13 bases between the two ends. The CDR3 length is 13 residues. In DNA form, the CDR3 reads TGTGCCAGCTCACCGACCAGGGGAGGAGAGCAGTACTTC. Translated, it gives CASSPTRGGEQYF.

The V gene is TRBV25-1, the J gene TRBJ2-7; D unresolved. Germline CDR1 reads MGHDK; CDR2 reads SYGVNS. The CDR3 is 12 amino acids. The V and J ends lost 2 bases and 8 bases respectively, with 10 bases between them. The CDR3, as DNA: TGTGCCAGCAGTGAACCCTTGGAGCAGCAGTACTTC. Encoded protein: CASSEPLEQQYF.

A single count supports this clone. CDR3 sequence: CASSRTPYEQYF. The CDR3 nucleotides read TGTGCCAGCAGCCGAACCCCCTACGAGCAGTACTTC. This chain links TRBV7-8 with TRBJ2-7; no firm D call. This CDR3 has 12 amino acids. From germline, CDR1 is SGHVS and CDR2 FQNEAQ. V was cut by 5 bases and J by 2 bases, with 7 bases left in between.

The chain carries TRBV2 and TRBJ1-3; D is ambiguous. Trimming removed 4 bases from V and 2 bases from J, with 15 bases in between. The CDR3 has 16 amino acids. Germline V gene data show CDR1 as SNHLY and CDR2 as FYNNEI. CDR3 in DNA: TGTGCCAGCAGTGGCTCAGGCCTGAACACTGGAAACACCATATATTTT. It yields the protein CASSGSGLNTGNTIYF.

The chain employs TRBV7-9 and TRBJ2-5, with TRBD2 identical over 7 bases. V lost 2 bases and J lost 5; bases outside the gene matches: 8. The CDR3 consists of 15 residues. Germline loops: CDR1 SEHNR, CDR2 FQNEAQ (reference sequence). CDR3 region: CASSLIRAGGETQYF. CDR3 nucleotides: TGTGCCAGCAGCTTAATTCGGGCCGGGGGGGAGACCCAGTACTTC.

The chain uses TRBV7-8 and TRBJ2-1, with a possible D match to TRBD2 (6 bases). V lost 7 bases to trimming and J lost 10 bases, with 26 bases between them. CDR1 SGHVS and CDR2 FQNEAQ come from the germline V gene. The length of the CDR3 is 16 residues. CDR3 sequence: CASTIRIPRQRGEQFF. In DNA form, the CDR3 reads TGTGCCAGCACCATTAGAATCCCCCGTCAACGGGGGGAGCAGTTCTTC.

The chain couples TRBV5-4 to TRBJ1-1; 7 positions match TRBD1. The ends lost 1 base at V and 5 bases at J; junction bases unmatched: 5. CDR3 size: 14 residues. The germline gives CDR1 SGHNT, CDR2 YYREEE (reference sequence). CDR3 sequence reads: CASSLTGALTEAFF. The CDR3 coding sequence is TGTGCCAGCAGCTTGACAGGGGCGCTTACTGAAGCTTTCTTT.

The CDR3 sequence is CASSLWGGTSRNTQYF. CDR3 nucleotides: TGTGCCAGCAGTTTATGGGGCGGGACATCTAGGAATACGCAGTATTTT. The rearrangement links TRBV27 to TRBJ2-3; tentatively, D is TRBD1 or TRBD2 (6 bases each). CDR3 length equals 16 residues. Trimming took 1 base from V and 7 from J, leaving 18 bases between them. Germline CDR1 reads MNHEY; CDR2 reads SMNVEV (reference sequence).

At least ten counts were recorded for this clone. This chain joins TRBV6-5 and TRBJ2-7; D is tentatively TRBD1 or TRBD2 (5 bases each). Germline CDR1 and CDR2: MNHEY and SVGAGI. This CDR3 comprises 12 residues. Deletions cut 6 bases from V and 3 bases from J, with 9 bases between. This CDR3 is CASSRDGYEQYF. CDR3 DNA sequence: TGTGCCAGCAGCCGGGACGGCTACGAGCAGTACTTC.

On this clone itself: A far larger clone differs by one base, so this is likely a read error. No conserved phenylalanine or tryptophan is present at the end of the CDR3, so a read error is the likely explanation. Additional DNA sequences in this sample encode the identical CDR3. V is TRBV25-1 and J is TRBJ2-7; D is possibly TRBD1 or TRBD2 (5 bases each). The CDR3 consists of 14 residues. Trimming cost V 8 bases and J 2 bases, with 16 bases left between them. CDR1 is MGHDK, CDR2 SYGVNS, per germline. CDR3 region: CASASGLFPYEQYL. The CDR3 bases are TGTGCCAGCGCCTCGGGGCTGTTCCCCTACGAGCAGTACCTC.

This rearrangement joins TRBV25-1 to TRBJ2-2, with 8 nucleotides matching TRBD2. The CDR3 is 16 residues long. The V gene end was trimmed by 6 bases and the J gene end by 0 bases; junction bases not matched to a gene: 6. Germline CDR1 MGHDK, CDR2 SYGVNS. The CDR3 DNA sequence: TGTGCCAGCAGACTATCTAGCGGGCCGAACACCGGGGAGCTGTTTTTT. Translating it yields CASRLSSGPNTGELFF.

The V and J genes are TRBV30 and TRBJ2-1, with 8 bases that match TRBD2. J gave up 6 bases and V 0 bases, and 7 bases lay outside the gene matches. This CDR3 comprises 15 residues. Germline V gene lookup returns CDR1 GTSNPN and CDR2 SVGIG (reference sequence). The CDR3 spells CAWSVVRTSINEQFF. CDR3 coding DNA: TGTGCCTGGAGTGTAGTCCGGACTAGCATCAATGAGCAGTTCTTC.

The V gene is TRBV27, the J gene TRBJ2-3; TRBD2 agrees at 11 bases. This CDR3 is built from 16 residues. CDR1 is MNHEY and CDR2 is SMNVEV in the germline V gene (reference sequence). The trim removed 5 bases at V and 6 bases at J, leaving 10 bases unmatched. The CDR3 is CASSLSGRELVDTQYF. CDR3 DNA sequence: TGTGCCAGCAGTCTTAGCGGGAGGGAATTGGTGGATACGCAGTATTTT.

This chain joins TRBV4-2 and TRBJ1-3; D gene unclear. The CDR3 runs 16 residues. The V and J ends lost 0 bases and 1 base respectively, with 10 bases between them. CDR1 is LGHNA and CDR2 is YNFKEQ in the germline V gene. The CDR3 sequence: CASSQDKGTSGNTIYF. The CDR3 nucleotides read TGTGCCAGCAGCCAAGATAAGGGAACGTCTGGAAACACCATATATTTT.

This clone occurred many times. The rearrangement uses TRBV10-2 and TRBJ1-4, with D possibly being TRBD1 (6 bases). V lost 4 bases and J 4 bases, leaving 10 bases between the germline ends. The V gene's germline CDR1 is WSHSY and CDR2 SAAADI. This CDR3 spans 14 amino acids. The CDR3 loop reads CASSAGGDNEKLFF. CDR3 in DNA: TGCGCCAGCAGTGCCGGGGGCGATAATGAAAAACTGTTTTTT.

Concerning this clone: A far larger clone is only one base removed, so a read error is likely. The sample holds other DNA sequences that translate to the same CDR3. The V and J genes are TRBV4-1 and TRBJ2-7; D is unresolved. V was trimmed by 4 bases and J by 1 base, leaving 11 bases between them. The CDR3 length is 14 residues. CDR1 is MGHRA, CDR2 YSYEKL, per germline. CDR3 DNA: TGCGCCAGCAGCCCAACACGAACTTCCTACGAGCAGTACTTC. Its protein is CASSPTRTSYEQYF.

V and J are TRBV28 and TRBJ2-7, with D unresolved. The V gene's germline CDR1 is MDHEN and CDR2 SYDVKM. V gave up 7 bases and J gave up 3 bases, with 13 bases separating them. The CDR3 runs 13 residues. CDR3 protein: CASTGQASYEQYF. The CDR3 coding sequence is TGTGCCAGCACGGGCCAGGCAAGCTACGAGCAGTACTTC.

The chain recombines TRBV7-9 with TRBJ2-5; D is ambiguous. V was pared by 0 bases and J by 7 bases, with 9 bases between. Germline lookup yields CDR1 SEHNR and CDR2 FQNEAQ (reference sequence). The CDR3 covers 13 residues. The CDR3, as DNA: TGTGCCAGCAGCTTAGCTTCTACGGGGACCCAGTACTTC. It translates to CASSLASTGTQYF.

V usage is TRBV7-3 and J usage is TRBJ2-5; 12 positions agree with TRBD1. The CDR3 extends over 16 amino acids. CDR1 is SGHTA and CDR2 is FQGTGA in the germline V gene. V shed 2 bases and J 5 bases; nucleotides not matched to a gene: 6. The CDR3 loop is CASSLRGQGAWETQYF. The CDR3 DNA reads as TGTGCCAGCAGCTTACGGGGACAGGGGGCGTGGGAGACCCAGTACTTC.

The chain links TRBV27 to TRBJ2-3; perhaps TRBD2 as D (6 bases). The germline V gene has CDR1 MNHEY and CDR2 SMNVEV (reference sequence). The CDR3 sequence is 13 residues long. V was pared by 0 bases and J by 10 bases, with 11 bases between. The CDR3, as DNA: TGTGCCAGCAGTTTATCGTTAGCGGATGCGCAGTATTTT. Translating it yields CASSLSLADAQYF.

V usage is TRBV6-5 and J usage is TRBJ2-5, with D possibly called TRBD1 or TRBD2 (5 bases each). The CDR3 is 13 residues long. The V end was cut by 6 bases, the J end by 5 bases, with 13 bases between. The germline V gene has CDR1 MNHEY and CDR2 SVGAGI. In DNA form, the CDR3 reads TGTGCCAGCAGAGCACTAGGGGTGGAGACCCAGTACTTC. Translation gives CASRALGVETQYF.

The chain employs TRBV7-9 and TRBJ2-7; D may be TRBD2 (5 bases). V lost 1 base, J lost 3 bases, and 13 bases lay in between. The CDR3 is made up of 15 amino acids. Germline CDR1 and CDR2: SEHNR and FQNEAQ (reference sequence). CDR3 sequence: CASSLGSIRDYEQYF. The CDR3 DNA follows: TGTGCCAGCAGCTTAGGATCCATCCGGGACTACGAGCAGTACTTC.

The chain is built from TRBV6-7 and TRBJ1-2, with 8 bases fitting TRBD1. TRBV6-7 is treated as an ORF (open reading frame) with a function not yet certain. The CDR3 spans 16 residues. Trimming cost V 1 base and J 7 bases; bases outside gene matches: 11. The CDR3 region is CASSYFSGGAGCGYTF. Written as DNA, the CDR3 is TGTGCCAGCAGTTACTTTTCAGGGGGCGCAGGGTGTGGCTACACCTTC.

This clone has at least ten counts. The chain uses TRBV28 and TRBJ2-4, with D hard to call. Germline CDR1 is MDHEN and CDR2 is SYDVKM. The CDR3 runs 16 residues. V was shortened by 2 bases and J by 0 bases, with 11 bases between the two germline ends. CDR3 DNA: TGTGCCAGCAGTTTAAGTAGAGACCTAGCCAAAAACATTCAGTACTTC. Translated: CASSLSRDLAKNIQYF.

J is TRBJ1-4 and V is TRBV28; 8 nucleotides line up with TRBD1. Germline CDR1 reads MDHEN; CDR2 reads SYDVKM. Trimming cost V 7 bases and J 7 bases; bases outside gene matches: 11. CDR3 length: 15 residues. This chain's CDR3 is CASTAPRGRGEKLFF. The DNA of the CDR3 is TGTGCCAGCACCGCTCCCAGGGGGCGCGGTGAAAAACTGTTTTTT.

The chain employs TRBV5-1 and TRBJ1-4, with 8 bases identical to TRBD1. Per germline, CDR1 SGHRS and CDR2 YFSETQ. The CDR3 runs 15 residues. Unmatched junction bases numbered 6, after V lost 0 bases and J lost 8 bases. The DNA of the CDR3 is TGCGCCAGCAGCTTGGAAGGACAGGGTTTGGAAAAACTGTTTTTT. This encodes CASSLEGQGLEKLFF.

The rearrangement joins TRBV4-3 to TRBJ2-3, with D perhaps TRBD2 (7 bases). Germline CDR1 is LGHNA and CDR2 is YSLEER. The CDR3 covers 18 residues. V lost 0 bases to trimming and J lost 0 bases, with 16 bases between them. The CDR3 coding sequence is TGCGCCAGCAGCCAAGACTGGGGGCTAGCGGCAAGCACAGATACGCAGTATTTT. Amino acid sequence: CASSQDWGLAASTDTQYF.

The chain is built from TRBV7-9 and TRBJ2-7; 8 bases are shared with TRBD2. V was clipped by 3 bases and J by 3 bases; unmatched bases: 7. The germline CDR1 and CDR2 sequences are SEHNR and FQNEAQ (reference sequence). The CDR3 runs 15 residues. The CDR3 protein is CASSLVLAGYYEQYF. CDR3 sequence (DNA): TGTGCCAGCAGCTTGGTATTAGCGGGATACTACGAGCAGTACTTC.